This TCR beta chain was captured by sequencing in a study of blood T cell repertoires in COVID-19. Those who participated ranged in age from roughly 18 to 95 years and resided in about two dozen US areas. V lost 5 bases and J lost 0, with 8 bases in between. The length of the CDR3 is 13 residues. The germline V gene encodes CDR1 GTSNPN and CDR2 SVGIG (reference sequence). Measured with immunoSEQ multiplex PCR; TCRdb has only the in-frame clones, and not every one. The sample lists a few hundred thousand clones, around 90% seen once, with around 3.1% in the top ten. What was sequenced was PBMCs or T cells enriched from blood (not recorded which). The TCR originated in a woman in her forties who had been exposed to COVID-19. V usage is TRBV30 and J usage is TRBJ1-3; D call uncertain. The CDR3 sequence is CAWSTSSGNTIYF. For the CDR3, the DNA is TGTGCCTGGTCTACGTCCTCTGGAAACACCATATATTTT.